The source of this T cell receptor beta chain is a study of blood T cell repertoires in COVID-19. As for the study in general: Whether acute or convalescent, the COVID-19 samples came from the United States, Italy and Spain.

Followed longitudinally, the Seattle patients had been enrolled during active infection. V lost 3 bases to trimming and J lost 2 bases, with 13 bases between them. CDR3 length equals 15 residues. Germline-derived CDR1 and CDR2 are KGHDR and SFDVKD. Method: immunoSEQ multiplex PCR; TCRdb's copy keeps in-frame clones and lacks some. The sample comprises 150,000 to 200,000 clones, less than 90% of which are singletons, and approximately 9.9% rests with the top ten. The TCR was taken from a woman aged 55-69 years with COVID-19, enrolled during active disease. The chain carries TRBV24-1 and TRBJ2-7; D might be TRBD2 (5 bases). Sequences were obtained from peripheral blood. This CDR3 is CATSDPSTGTYEQYF. In DNA form, the CDR3 reads TGTGCCACCAGTGATCCTTCGACCGGGACCTACGAGCAGTACTTC.